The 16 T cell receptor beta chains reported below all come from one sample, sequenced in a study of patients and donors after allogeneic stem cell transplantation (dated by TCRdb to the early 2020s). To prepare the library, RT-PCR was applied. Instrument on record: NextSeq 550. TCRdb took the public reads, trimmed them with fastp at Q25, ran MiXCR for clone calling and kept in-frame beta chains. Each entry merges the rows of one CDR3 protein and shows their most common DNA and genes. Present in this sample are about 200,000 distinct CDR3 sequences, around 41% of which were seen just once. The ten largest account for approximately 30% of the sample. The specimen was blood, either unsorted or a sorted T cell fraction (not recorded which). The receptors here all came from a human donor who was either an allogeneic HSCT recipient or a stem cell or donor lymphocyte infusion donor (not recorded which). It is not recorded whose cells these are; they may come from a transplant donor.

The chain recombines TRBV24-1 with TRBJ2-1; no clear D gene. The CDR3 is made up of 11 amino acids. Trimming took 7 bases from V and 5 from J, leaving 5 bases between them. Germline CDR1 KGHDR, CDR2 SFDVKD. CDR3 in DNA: TGTGCCACCAGAGAGGACAATGAGCAGTTCTTC. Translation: CATREDNEQFF.

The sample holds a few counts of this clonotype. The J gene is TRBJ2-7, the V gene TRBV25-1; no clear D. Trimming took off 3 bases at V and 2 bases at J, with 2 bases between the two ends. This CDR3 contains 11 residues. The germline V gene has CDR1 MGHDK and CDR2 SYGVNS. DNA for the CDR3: TGTGCCAGCAGTGACGCCTACGAGCAGTACTTC. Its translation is CASSDAYEQYF.

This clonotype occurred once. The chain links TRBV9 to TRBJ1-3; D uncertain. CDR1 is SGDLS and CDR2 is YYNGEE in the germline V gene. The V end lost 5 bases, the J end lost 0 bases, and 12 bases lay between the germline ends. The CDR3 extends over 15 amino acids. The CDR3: CASSPNMRSGNTIYF. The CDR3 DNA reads TGTGCCAGCAGTCCTAATATGCGCTCTGGAAACACCATATATTTT.

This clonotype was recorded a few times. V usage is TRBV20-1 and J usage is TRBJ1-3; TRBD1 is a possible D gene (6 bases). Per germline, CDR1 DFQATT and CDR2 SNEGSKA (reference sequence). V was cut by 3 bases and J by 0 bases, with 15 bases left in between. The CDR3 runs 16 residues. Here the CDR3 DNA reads TGCAGTGCTAGTCAGGGGTGGGGTTACTCTGGAAACACCATATATTTT. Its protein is CSASQGWGYSGNTIYF.

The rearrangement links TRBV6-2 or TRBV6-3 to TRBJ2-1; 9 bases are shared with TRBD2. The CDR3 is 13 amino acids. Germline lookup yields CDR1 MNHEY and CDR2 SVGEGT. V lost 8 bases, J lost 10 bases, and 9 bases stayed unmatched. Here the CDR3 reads CASEAGTSWEQFF. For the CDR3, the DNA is TGTGCCAGCGAGGCTGGGACTAGCTGGGAGCAGTTCTTC.

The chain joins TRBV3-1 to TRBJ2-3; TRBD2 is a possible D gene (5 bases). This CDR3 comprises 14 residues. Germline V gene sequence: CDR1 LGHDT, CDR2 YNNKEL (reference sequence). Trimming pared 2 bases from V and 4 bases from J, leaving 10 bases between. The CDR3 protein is CASSQIGVPDTQYF. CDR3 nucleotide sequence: TGTGCCAGCAGCCAAATCGGGGTGCCAGATACGCAGTATTTT.

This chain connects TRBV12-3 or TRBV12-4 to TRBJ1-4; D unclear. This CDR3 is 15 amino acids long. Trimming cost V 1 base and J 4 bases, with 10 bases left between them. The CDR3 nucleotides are TGTGCCAGCAGTTTAGGCCAGCCAGTTAATGAAAAACTGTTTTTT. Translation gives CASSLGQPVNEKLFF.

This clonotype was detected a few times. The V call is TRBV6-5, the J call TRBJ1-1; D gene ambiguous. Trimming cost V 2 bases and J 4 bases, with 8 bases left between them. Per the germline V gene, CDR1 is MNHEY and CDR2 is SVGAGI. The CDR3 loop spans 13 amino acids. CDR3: CASSYDGITEAFF. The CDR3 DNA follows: TGTGCCAGCAGTTACGACGGAATCACTGAAGCTTTCTTT.

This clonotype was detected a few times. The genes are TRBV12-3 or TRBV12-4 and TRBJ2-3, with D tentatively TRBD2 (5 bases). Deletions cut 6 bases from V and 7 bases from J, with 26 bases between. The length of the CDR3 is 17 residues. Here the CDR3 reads CASSFSWRWPLGYTQYF. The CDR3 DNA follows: TGTGCCAGCAGCTTTAGTTGGAGGTGGCCCCTCGGATATACGCAGTATTTT.

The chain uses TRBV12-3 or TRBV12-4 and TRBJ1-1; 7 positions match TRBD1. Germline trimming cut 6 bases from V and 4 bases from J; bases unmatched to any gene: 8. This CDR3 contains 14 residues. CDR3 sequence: CASSQGGAVTEAFF. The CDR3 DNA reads TGTGCCAGCAGCCAGGGGGGGGCGGTCACTGAAGCTTTCTTT.

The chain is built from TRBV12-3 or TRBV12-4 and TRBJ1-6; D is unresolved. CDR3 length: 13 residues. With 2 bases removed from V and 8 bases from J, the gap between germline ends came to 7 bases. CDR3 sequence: CASSLNGDSPLHF. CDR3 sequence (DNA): TGTGCCAGCAGTTTAAATGGGGATTCACCCCTCCACTTT.

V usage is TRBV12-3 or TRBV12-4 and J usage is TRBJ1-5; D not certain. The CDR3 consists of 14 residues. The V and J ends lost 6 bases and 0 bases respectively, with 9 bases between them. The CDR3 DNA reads TGTGCCAGCAGCTCCCAGGATAGCAATCAGCCCCAGCATTTT. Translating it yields CASSSQDSNQPQHF.

CDR3 sequence (DNA): TGTGCCACCAATAAGGGCTACGAGCAGTACTTC. Translation: CATNKGYEQYF. The chain joins TRBV27 to TRBJ2-7; D not resolved. Germline CDR1 is MNHEY and CDR2 is SMNVEV (reference sequence). V dropped 10 bases and J dropped 3 bases, with 10 bases sitting between them. The CDR3 is 11 amino acids.

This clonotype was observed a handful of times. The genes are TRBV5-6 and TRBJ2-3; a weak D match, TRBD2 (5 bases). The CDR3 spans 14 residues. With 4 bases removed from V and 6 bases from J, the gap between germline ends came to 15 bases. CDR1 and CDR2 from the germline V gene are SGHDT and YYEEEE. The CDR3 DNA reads TGTGCCAGCAGCACCGGTGGACTGATTGATACGCAGTATTTT. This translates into CASSTGGLIDTQYF.

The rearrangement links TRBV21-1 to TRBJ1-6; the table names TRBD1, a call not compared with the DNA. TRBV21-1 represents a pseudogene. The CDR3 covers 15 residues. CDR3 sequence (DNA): TGTGCCAGCAGCAAGAGGGGGACAGTTAATTCACCCCTCCACTTT. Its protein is CASSKRGTVNSPLHF.

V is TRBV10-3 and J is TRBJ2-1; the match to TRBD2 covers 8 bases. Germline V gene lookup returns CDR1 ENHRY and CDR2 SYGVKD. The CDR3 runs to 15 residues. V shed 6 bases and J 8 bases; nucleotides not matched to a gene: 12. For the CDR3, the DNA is TGTGCCATCAGGGGACTAGTTTTAAATCGCGATGAGCAGTTCTTC. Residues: CAIRGLVLNRDEQFF.